This T cell receptor (beta chain) was profiled in a study of glioma-infiltrating T cells after dendritic cell vaccination (dated by TCRdb to the mid-2010s). For the wider study: The cohort included roughly 15 glioblastoma patients drawn from Phase I and II dendritic cell vaccination trials, of whom 9 were newly diagnosed and 6 had recurrent disease. Autologous tumor lysate-pulsed dendritic cell vaccination was administered to the patients between about 2002 and 2012. To make the vaccine, monocyte-derived dendritic cells were cultured for under 9 days with IL-4 and GM-CSF and then pulsed overnight with autologous tumor lysate. Patients received three intradermal dendritic cell vaccine injections at biweekly intervals in the arm below the axilla. In glioblastoma patients vaccinated with dendritic cells, deep sequencing of TCR beta CDR3 regions served to measure tumor-infiltrating lymphocyte content and to compare repertoires between tumor and blood. TCR sequencing metrics, including TIL content and tumor-blood repertoire overlap, were correlated with survival after dendritic cell vaccination. Overall study outcomes, separate from this receptor: The response model built on TCR overlap across three groups was characterized as speculative, with prospective validation still needed. No direct relationship between TCR clonality and survival was found, suggesting that a diverse polyclonal response may matter. After dendritic cell vaccination, a higher estimated pretreatment TIL content predicted longer time to progression and overall survival. The cohort was small and heterogeneous, only a few patients had full blood and tumor sets, and even fewer had initial-recurrent tumor pairs.

TCRB CDR3 regions were amplified from about 1.9 ug genomic DNA, or all available DNA if less, using the immunoSEQ assay. The multiplex PCR employed 60 forward primers targeting TCR V beta segments and 13 reverse primers targeting J beta segments. To estimate the number of reads per starting template, synthetic control templates were added to each sample at limiting dilution. Sequencing produced 87 bp reads on the Illumina HiSeq System. On the authors' methods: PCR and sequencing errors were removed by a nearest neighbor algorithm that merged closely related sequences. TCR overlap was defined as the percentage of unique tumor TCR beta sequences that were also present in the same patient's peripheral blood. In its TCRdb copy, this immuneACCESS table keeps in-frame sequences only and misses some clones. Where compared with another copy, unresolved V genes explain less than half of these, and the others have no known cause. V, J and clone size were drawn from that table, and D and trimming were deduced from the DNA. A total of more than 95,000 clones appear in this sample, 90% of them only once. The ten largest make up over 2.5% of the sample.

CDR1 and CDR2 are drawn from the germline V gene (reference sequence): MNHNY, SVGAGI. Reading from cysteine to phenylalanine, the CDR3 counts 15 amino acids. Of all the DNA, just the CDR3 is kept, 45 bases in frame from base 1. For this chain, trimming is 7 bases at the V end and 4 bases at the J end, and the number of junction bases without a gene match is 9. A remark on this clone: Its antigen is unknown. Base quality data are lacking; no much larger clone is found one base away.

The time point label corresponds to: after dendritic cell vaccination, including at tumor progression/relapse. Patients were selected for having adequate residual fresh-frozen tumor tissue and more than two years of available survival data. None of the glioblastoma patients carried an isocitrate dehydrogenase mutation, although molecular status otherwise varied. PBMC were collected before vaccination, two weeks after the third vaccination, and at tumor progression if progression occurred. The Qiagen DNeasy Blood extraction Kit was used for extraction of genomic DNA. The TCR sequence derives from a human donor with glioblastoma. This material consisted of blood, taken after dendritic cell vaccination. In this chain, TRBV6-6 is recombined with TRBJ2-2; TRBD2 lines up with 7 middle nucleotides. The sequence in DNA is TGTGCCAGCACCCTGGGGGGGGTGGGCACCGGGGAGCTGTTTTTT. This yields the protein CASTLGGVGTGELFF.